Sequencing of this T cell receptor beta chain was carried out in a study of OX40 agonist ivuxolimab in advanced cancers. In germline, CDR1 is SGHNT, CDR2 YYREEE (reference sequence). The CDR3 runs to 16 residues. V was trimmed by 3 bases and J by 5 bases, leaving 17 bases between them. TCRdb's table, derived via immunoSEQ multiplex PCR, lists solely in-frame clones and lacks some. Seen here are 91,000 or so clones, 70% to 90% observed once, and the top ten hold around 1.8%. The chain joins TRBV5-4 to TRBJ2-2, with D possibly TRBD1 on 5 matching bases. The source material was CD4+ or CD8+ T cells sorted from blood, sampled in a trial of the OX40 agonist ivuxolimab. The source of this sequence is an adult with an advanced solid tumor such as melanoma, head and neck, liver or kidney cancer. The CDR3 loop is CASSSQGAYTTGELFF. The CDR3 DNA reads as TGTGCCAGCAGCTCTCAAGGGGCTTATACGACCGGGGAGCTGTTTTTT. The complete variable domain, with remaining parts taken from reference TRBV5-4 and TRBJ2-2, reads ETGVTQSPTHLIKTRGQQVTLRCSSQSGHNTVSWYQQALGQGPQFIFQYYREEENGRGNFPPRFSGLQFPNYSSELNVNALELDDSALYLCASSSQGAYTTGELFFGEGSRLTVL.